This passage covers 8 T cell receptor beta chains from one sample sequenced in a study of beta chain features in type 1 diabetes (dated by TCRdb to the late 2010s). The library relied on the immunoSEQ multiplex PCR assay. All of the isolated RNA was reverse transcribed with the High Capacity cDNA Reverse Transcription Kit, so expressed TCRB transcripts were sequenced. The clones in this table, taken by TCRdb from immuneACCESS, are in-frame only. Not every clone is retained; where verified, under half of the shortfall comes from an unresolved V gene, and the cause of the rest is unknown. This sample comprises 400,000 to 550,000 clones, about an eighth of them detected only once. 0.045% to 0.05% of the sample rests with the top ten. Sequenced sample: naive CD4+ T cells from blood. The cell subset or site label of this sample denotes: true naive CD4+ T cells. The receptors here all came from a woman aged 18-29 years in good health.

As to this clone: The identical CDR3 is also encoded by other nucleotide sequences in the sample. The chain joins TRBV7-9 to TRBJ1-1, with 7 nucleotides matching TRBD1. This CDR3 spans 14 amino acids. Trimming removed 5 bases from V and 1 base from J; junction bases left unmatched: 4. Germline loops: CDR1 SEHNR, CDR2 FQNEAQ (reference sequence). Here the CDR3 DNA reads TGTGCCAGCAGCCGTACAGGGGAGAACACTGAAGCTTTCTTT. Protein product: CASSRTGENTEAFF.

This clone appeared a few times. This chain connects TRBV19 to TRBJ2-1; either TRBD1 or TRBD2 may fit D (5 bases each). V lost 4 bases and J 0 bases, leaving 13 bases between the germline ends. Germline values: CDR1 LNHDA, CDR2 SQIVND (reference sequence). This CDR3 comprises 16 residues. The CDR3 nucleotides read TGTGCCAGTAGTACCCAAAAGGGGAGCTCCTACAATGAGCAGTTCTTC. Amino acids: CASSTQKGSSYNEQFF.

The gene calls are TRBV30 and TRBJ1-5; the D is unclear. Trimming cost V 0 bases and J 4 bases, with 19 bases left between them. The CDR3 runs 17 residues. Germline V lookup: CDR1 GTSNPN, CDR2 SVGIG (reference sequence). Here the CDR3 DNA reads TGTGCCTGGAGTGTACTCAAAGAATCGCGACCTAATCAGCCCCAGCATTTT. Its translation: CAWSVLKESRPNQPQHF.

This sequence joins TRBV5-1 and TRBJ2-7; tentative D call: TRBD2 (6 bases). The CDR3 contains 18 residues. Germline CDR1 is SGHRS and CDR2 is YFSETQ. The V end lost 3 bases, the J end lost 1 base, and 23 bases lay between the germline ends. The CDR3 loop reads CASSWGAGGSTRSYEQYV. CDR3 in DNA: TGCGCCAGCAGCTGGGGTGCTGGGGGGTCCACGAGGTCCTACGAGCAGTACGTC.

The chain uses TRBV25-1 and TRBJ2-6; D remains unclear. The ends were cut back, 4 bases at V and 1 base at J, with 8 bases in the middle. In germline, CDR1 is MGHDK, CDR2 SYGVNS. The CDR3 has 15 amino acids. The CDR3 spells CASSALISGANVLTF. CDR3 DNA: TGTGCCAGCAGTGCTTTAATATCTGGGGCCAACGTCCTGACTTTC.

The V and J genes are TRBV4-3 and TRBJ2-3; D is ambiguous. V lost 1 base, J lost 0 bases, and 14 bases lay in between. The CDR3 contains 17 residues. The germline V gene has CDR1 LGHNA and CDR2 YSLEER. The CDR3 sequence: CASSQGTTARSTDTQYF. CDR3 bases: TGCGCCAGCAGCCAAGGGACGACCGCAAGAAGCACAGATACGCAGTATTTT.

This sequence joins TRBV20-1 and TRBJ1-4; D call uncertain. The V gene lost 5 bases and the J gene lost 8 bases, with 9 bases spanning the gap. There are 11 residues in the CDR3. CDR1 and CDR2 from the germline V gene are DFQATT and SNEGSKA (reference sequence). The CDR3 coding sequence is TGCAGTGCTGAGGGCCGGGAAAAACTGTTTTTT. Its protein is CSAEGREKLFF.

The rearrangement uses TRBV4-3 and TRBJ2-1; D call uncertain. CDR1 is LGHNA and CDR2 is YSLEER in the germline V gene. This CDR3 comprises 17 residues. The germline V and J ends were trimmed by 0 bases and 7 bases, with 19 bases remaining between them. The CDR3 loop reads CASSQDSMPLRRNEQFF. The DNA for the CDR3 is TGCGCCAGCAGCCAAGATTCAATGCCCCTCCGTCGAAATGAGCAGTTCTTC.